The 31 T cell receptor beta chains reported below all come from one sample, sequenced in a study of human T cells and chemical hapten exposure (dated by TCRdb to the early 2020s). The library was built by means of RACE. TCRdb lists the instrument as NextSeq 500. TCRdb reprocessed the public reads (quality trimming at Q25 with fastp, clone calling with MiXCR) and kept in-frame beta chains. Merged by CDR3 protein, the rows form single entries marked with the most common genes and DNA. For this sample the table gives 80,000 to 100,000 distinct CDR3 sequences, of which 10% to 12% were detected only once. Under 4.5% of the sample belongs to the ten largest clones. The sample's time point label is to be understood as: patch test 3, about 24 weeks after DPC sensitization. What this sample's treatment or condition label stands for: therapeutic diphenylcyclopropenone sensitization with weekly scalp DPC. The sequences come from whole blood, collected in connection with sensitization to the hapten diphenylcyclopropenone (DPC). The receptors were gathered from a woman between 50 and 59 years old with alopecia areata. Some clones in this sample may be carry-over from other donors' samples.

This clonotype was observed many times. The chain recombines TRBV6-1 with TRBJ2-3; 14 bases agree with TRBD2. V shed 7 bases and J 2 bases; nucleotides not matched to a gene: 5. The CDR3 is 16 amino acids. The germline V gene encodes CDR1 MNHNS and CDR2 SASEGT. CDR3 bases: TGTGCCAGCATCAGGACTAGCGGGAGGTTCACAGATACGCAGTATTTT. It specifies CASIRTSGRFTDTQYF.

This clonotype was seen many times. The V gene is TRBV29-1, the J gene TRBJ2-1; tentatively, D is TRBD2 (6 bases). Germline V gene sequence: CDR1 SQVTM, CDR2 ANQGSEA. Trimming stripped 5 bases from V and 0 bases from J, with 11 bases between. The CDR3 is 14 residues long. CDR3 in amino acids: CSVRDGSSYNEQFF. The CDR3, as DNA: TGCAGCGTTCGTGACGGGAGCTCCTACAATGAGCAGTTCTTC.

This clonotype was seen repeatedly, ten times or more. J is TRBJ1-5 and V is TRBV6-6, with D perhaps matching TRBD1 (5 bases). From germline, CDR1 is MNHNY and CDR2 SVGAGI (reference sequence). V lost 4 bases to trimming and J lost 4 bases, with 17 bases between them. This CDR3 has 16 residues. The CDR3 nucleotides are TGTGCCAGCAGTTCGGGACCGGGACGGCAGAATCAGCCCCAGCATTTT. Amino acid sequence: CASSSGPGRQNQPQHF.

This clonotype was seen many times. The gene calls are TRBV7-2 and TRBJ1-1; the D is unclear. The CDR3 sequence is 13 residues long. The V gene lost 1 base and the J gene lost 5 bases, with 8 bases spanning the gap. From germline, CDR1 is SGHTA and CDR2 FQGNSA. As DNA, the CDR3 is TGTGCCAGCAGCTTAGGAGGAGCTACTGAAGCTTTCTTT. As protein: CASSLGGATEAFF.

This clonotype was found many times. The gene calls are TRBV6-2 or TRBV6-3 and TRBJ1-5; the match to TRBD1 covers 11 bases. The ends lost 6 bases at V and 3 bases at J; junction bases unmatched: 7. The CDR3 loop spans 16 amino acids. From germline, CDR1 is MNHEY and CDR2 SVGEGT. The CDR3 protein is CASSRDRGSSNQPQHF. CDR3 DNA sequence: TGTGCCAGCAGCAGGGACAGGGGGTCCTCCAATCAGCCCCAGCATTTT.

The chain employs TRBV7-9 and TRBJ2-4; 9 nucleotides agree with TRBD2. The CDR3 spans 17 residues. The V gene's germline CDR1 is SEHNR and CDR2 FQNEAQ (reference sequence). V lost 5 bases and J lost 2; bases outside the gene matches: 10. The CDR3 loop reads CASSPRWLAGSKNIQYF. The CDR3 nucleotides read TGTGCCAGCAGCCCCAGGTGGCTAGCGGGGTCCAAAAACATTCAGTACTTC.

Here the CDR3 reads CSASPGAVNTEAFF. In DNA form, the CDR3 reads TGCAGTGCTAGTCCGGGGGCGGTCAACACTGAAGCTTTCTTT. The chain is built from TRBV20-1 and TRBJ1-1; D perhaps matches TRBD1 (6 bases). This CDR3 region has 14 residues. V was trimmed by 3 bases and J by 2 bases, leaving 13 bases between them. Germline assignment: CDR1 DFQATT and CDR2 SNEGSKA (reference sequence).

This clonotype showed up just a few times. This chain joins TRBV5-1 and TRBJ2-2, with 9 bases matching TRBD2. Germline CDR1 is SGHRS and CDR2 is YFSETQ. V lost 3 bases to trimming and J lost 0 bases; unmatched junction nucleotides: 3. CDR3 size: 16 residues. Here the CDR3 DNA reads TGCGCCAGCAGCTGGGCTAGCGGGGCGAACACCGGGGAGCTGTTTTTT. Translating it yields CASSWASGANTGELFF.

This clonotype was counted at least ten times. The V and J genes are TRBV6-2 or TRBV6-3 and TRBJ1-2; D is undetermined. Between the trimmed V and J ends, which lost 2 bases and 8 bases, there was a span of 18 bases. CDR3 size: 15 residues. CDR1 is MNHEY, CDR2 SVGEGT, per germline. In DNA, the CDR3 is TGTGCCAGCAGTTACCCGGAAGGAGGGTCGGCGGGCTACACCTTC. Translated: CASSYPEGGSAGYTF.

The chain joins TRBV4-3 to TRBJ2-7, with a tentative D call TRBD2 (6 bases). The germline gives CDR1 LGHNA, CDR2 YSLEER. CDR3 size: 13 residues. V lost 4 bases and J 7 bases, leaving 14 bases between the germline ends. CDR3 nucleotide sequence: TGCGCCAGCAGCCTCGTGGGGGGTTTGGAGCAGTACTTC. As protein: CASSLVGGLEQYF.

This clonotype was recorded once. The chain links TRBV29-1 to TRBJ2-3; D not resolved. Trimming left V 8 bases short and J 2 bases short, with 14 bases between. Germline V gene lookup returns CDR1 SQVTM and CDR2 ANQGSEA. CDR3 length equals 13 residues. CDR3 bases: TGCAGCCCCAGACTGACGACCACAGATACGCAGTATTTT. Its translation is CSPRLTTTDTQYF.

The table lists this clonotype with many counts. This rearrangement joins TRBV20-1 to TRBJ2-2, with 10 bases lining up with TRBD2. Per germline, CDR1 DFQATT and CDR2 SNEGSKA (reference sequence). The CDR3 runs 13 residues. V lost 2 bases to trimming and J lost 6 bases; unmatched junction nucleotides: 0. This chain's CDR3 is CSARLAGAGELFF. The CDR3, as DNA: TGCAGTGCTAGACTAGCGGGAGCCGGGGAGCTGTTTTTT.

This clonotype showed up just a few times. The rearrangement uses TRBV11-2 and TRBJ2-7; 8 bases line up with TRBD1. This CDR3 has 14 amino acids. V shed 3 bases, J shed 5 bases, and the junction held 6 bases outside the gene matches. Germline CDR1 is SGHAT and CDR2 is FQNNGV. CDR3 region: CASSFTTGGNEQYF. CDR3 sequence (DNA): TGTGCCAGCAGCTTTACCACAGGGGGGAACGAGCAGTACTTC.

The chain joins TRBV10-3 to TRBJ2-1; TRBD2 matches at 13 bases. Germline lookup yields CDR1 ENHRY and CDR2 SYGVKD. This CDR3 contains 16 residues. With V trimmed by 3 bases and J by 7 bases, 6 bases remained unmatched. CDR3 nucleotide sequence: TGTGCCATCAGTGATGCTACTAGCGGGAGGGGAAATGAGCAGTTCTTC. Translation gives CAISDATSGRGNEQFF.

V usage is TRBV21-1 and J usage is TRBJ2-2; the listed D gene, TRBD1, was not tested against the DNA. TRBV21-1 is a listed pseudogene. This CDR3 is built from 18 residues. The CDR3 nucleotides are TGTGCCAGCAGCAAAATATGTGTGTGTCAGGGCGGCACCGGGGAGCTGTTTTTT. Protein sequence: CASSKICVCQGGTGELFF.

This clonotype was seen only a few times. This chain uses TRBV4-3 with TRBJ2-2; the match to TRBD1 covers 8 bases. Germline CDR1 LGHNA, CDR2 YSLEER. V lost 3 bases and J lost 5; bases outside the gene matches: 8. The length of the CDR3 is 16 residues. The CDR3: CASSHPRTGLTGELFF. The CDR3 region has the DNA TGCGCCAGCAGCCATCCCAGGACAGGGCTTACCGGGGAGCTGTTTTTT.

This clonotype has just a few counts. The chain employs TRBV20-1 and TRBJ2-3; 7 bases match TRBD2. V dropped 6 bases and J dropped 7; count of bases not matched to a gene: 13. The CDR3 contains 14 residues. CDR1 is DFQATT and CDR2 is SNEGSKA in the germline V gene (reference sequence). CDR3 DNA sequence: TGCAGTGCCCCTCCTGGAGCCGGGGGGTATACGCAGTATTTT. It is translated as CSAPPGAGGYTQYF.

This clonotype was seen repeatedly, ten times or more. V and J are TRBV7-9 and TRBJ2-1; TRBD2 agrees at 7 bases. Looked up from germline, CDR1 is SEHNR and CDR2 is FQNEAQ (reference sequence). V trimming: 2 bases; J trimming: 8 bases; junction bases outside the gene matches: 9. The CDR3 loop spans 15 amino acids. CDR3 region: CASSLLGGSLDEQFF. CDR3 coding DNA: TGTGCCAGCAGCTTACTTGGCGGGAGTCTCGATGAGCAGTTCTTC.

This clonotype was counted at least ten times. CDR3 protein: CASSSGTSGSYEQYF. DNA for the CDR3: TGCGCCAGCAGCTCCGGGACTAGCGGGAGCTACGAGCAGTACTTC. The chain combines TRBV5-1 with TRBJ2-7; TRBD2 matches 14 bases. The germline CDR1 and CDR2 sequences are SGHRS and YFSETQ. The CDR3 has 15 amino acids. With V trimmed by 3 bases and J by 3 bases, 2 bases remained unmatched. The whole variable domain, remainder taken from reference TRBV5-1 and TRBJ2-7, is KAGVTQTPRYLIKTRGQQVTLSCSPISGHRSVSWYQQTPGQGLQFLFEYFSETQRNKGNFPGRFSGRQFSNSRSEMNVSTLELGDSALYLCASSSGTSGSYEQYFGPGTRLTVT.

This clonotype was detected many times. This rearrangement joins TRBV20-1 to TRBJ1-1; D is possibly TRBD1 (5 bases). The CDR3 totals 15 residues. V was clipped by 4 bases and J by 2 bases, with 17 bases between them. Germline V CDR1 and CDR2: DFQATT, SNEGSKA (reference sequence). The CDR3 sequence is CSAKAKGLVNTEAFF. In DNA form, the CDR3 reads TGCAGTGCTAAGGCTAAGGGGCTCGTAAACACTGAAGCTTTCTTT.

This sequence joins TRBV2 and TRBJ1-5; 7 positions match TRBD1. Germline assignment: CDR1 SNHLY and CDR2 FYNNEI. The CDR3 loop spans 13 amino acids. The V gene end was trimmed by 6 bases and the J gene end by 9 bases; junction bases not matched to a gene: 8. The CDR3 DNA follows: TGTGCCAGCAGCTTCGGGACAGCCTTGCCCCAGCATTTT. Residues: CASSFGTALPQHF. The full variable domain, in which reference TRBV2 and TRBJ1-5 provide the parts outside the CDR3, is EPEVTQTPSHQVTQMGQEVILRCVPISNHLYFYWYRQILGQKVEFLVSFYNNEISEKSEIFDDQFSVERPDGSNFTLKIRSTKLEDSAMYFCASSFGTALPQHFGDGTRLSIL.

This clonotype was detected only once. This rearrangement joins TRBV6-5 to TRBJ1-2; the D gene is possibly TRBD1 (5 bases). The CDR3 is 15 amino acids. The V gene lost 4 bases and the J gene lost 2 bases, with 14 bases spanning the gap. CDR1 and CDR2 from the germline V gene are MNHEY and SVGAGI. CDR3 in amino acids: CASSSRSGGNYGYTF. The CDR3 DNA reads as TGTGCCAGCAGTTCTCGTTCGGGGGGGAACTATGGCTACACCTTC.

This clonotype was observed at least ten times. CDR3 DNA sequence: TGTGCCAGCAGCCCCGGACTAGCGATGGGCGGGGAGCTGTTTTTT. Translated, it gives CASSPGLAMGGELFF. The chain employs TRBV7-3 and TRBJ2-2; TRBD2 matches 9 bases. The CDR3 is 15 amino acids. Germline CDR1 SGHTA, CDR2 FQGTGA. Trimming at V came to 5 bases and at J to 7 bases, leaving 8 bases not matched to a gene.

This clonotype was counted at least ten times. The chain couples TRBV10-3 to TRBJ1-2; a possible D gene is TRBD1 (5 bases). Per the germline V gene, CDR1 is ENHRY and CDR2 is SYGVKD. This CDR3 has 15 residues. Trimming stripped 0 bases from V and 4 bases from J, with 12 bases between. The CDR3 DNA sequence: TGTGCCATCAGTGAGTCAAGTGGCAGGGTCTATGGCTACACCTTC. Translated, it gives CAISESSGRVYGYTF.

The table lists this clonotype with many counts. In DNA form, the CDR3 reads TGTGCCAGCAGCTTAGTCCACAGGGGGACCGGGGAGCTGTTTTTT. This encodes CASSLVHRGTGELFF. The V gene is TRBV7-2, the J gene TRBJ2-2, with 8 bases fitting TRBD1. With 1 base clipped from V and 5 bases from J, the junction kept 3 bases outside the gene matches. The germline gives CDR1 SGHTA, CDR2 FQGNSA. The length of the CDR3 is 15 residues.

This clonotype has ten or more counts. The V and J genes are TRBV19 and TRBJ2-4; D is possibly TRBD1 or TRBD2 (5 bases each). Germline values: CDR1 LNHDA, CDR2 SQIVND (reference sequence). Trimming removed 5 bases from V and 12 bases from J, with 23 bases in between. This CDR3 is built from 15 residues. This CDR3 is CASSSYTMGVINQYF. The CDR3 DNA is TGTGCCAGTAGTTCCTACACGATGGGGGTTATTAATCAGTACTTC.

This clonotype has more than one count but fewer than ten. The rearrangement uses TRBV12-3 or TRBV12-4 and TRBJ2-1; 7 nucleotides agree with TRBD2. The CDR3 has 15 amino acids. V dropped 3 bases and J dropped 4; count of bases not matched to a gene: 6. For the CDR3, the DNA is TGTGCCAGCAGTTTGACTAGCTTACCTTACAATGAGCAGTTCTTC. Translated, it gives CASSLTSLPYNEQFF.

The table lists this clonotype with many counts. V gene TRBV6-6 combines with J gene TRBJ2-7; 11 bases are shared with TRBD1. CDR3 length equals 16 residues. Losses at the gene ends were 6 bases for V and 3 bases for J; bases not matched to a gene: 10. The V gene's germline CDR1 is MNHNY and CDR2 SVGAGI (reference sequence). The CDR3 loop is CASRGTGGLLGYEQYF. DNA of the CDR3: TGTGCCAGCAGGGGGACAGGGGGACTACTCGGCTACGAGCAGTACTTC.

V and J are TRBV5-5 and TRBJ2-2; the D gene is possibly TRBD1 (6 bases). Trimming cost V 0 bases and J 5 bases, with 14 bases left between them. The germline gives CDR1 SGHKS, CDR2 YYEKEE (reference sequence). CDR3 length: 16 residues. The CDR3 DNA follows: TGTGCCAGCAGCTTGGGGGCAGGGGAGCTGACCGGGGAGCTGTTTTTT. Protein: CASSLGAGELTGELFF.

This clonotype has ten or more counts. The chain uses TRBV29-1 and TRBJ2-7, with a weak D call TRBD2 (6 bases). CDR3 length equals 13 residues. Looked up from germline, CDR1 is SQVTM and CDR2 is ANQGSEA. V lost 6 bases, J lost 5 bases, and 17 bases lay in between. The CDR3 region has the DNA TGCAGCGTGGGGGGAGGCCGAGTGGACGAGCAGTACTTC. Translation gives CSVGGGRVDEQYF.

This clonotype came up many times. In DNA form, the CDR3 reads TGTGCCAGCAGCTTAGATCAGGGGGCCGGAGGCTACACCTTC. Its protein is CASSLDQGAGGYTF. V usage is TRBV7-9 and J usage is TRBJ1-2; TRBD1 matches 8 bases. The CDR3 totals 14 residues. V lost 1 base and J lost 8; bases outside the gene matches: 6. Looked up from germline, CDR1 is SEHNR and CDR2 is FQNEAQ (reference sequence).